A selection of T cell receptor beta chains follows, all from one sample in a study of blood T cell repertoires in COVID-19. The data were produced by immunoSEQ multiplex PCR, yet TCRdb's version contains in-frame clones alone and is incomplete. The sample consists of more than 200,000 clones, about 86% of them appearing once. The sequenced sample consisted of peripheral blood. The receptors were sampled from a woman between 50 and 59 years old with acute or convalescent COVID-19. CDR3s include the opening cysteine and the closing phenylalanine or tryptophan. A D gene is named only where the DNA matches it firmly. Clone size is not always given. Where it is, it says once, few, many or a class for expanded clones.

cdr3_aa,cdr3_nt,clone_size,j_call,v_call,d_call
CASSRRDSQETQYF,TGTGCCAGCAGCCGCCGGGACAGCCAAGAGACCCAGTACTTC,NA,TRBJ2-5,TRBV5-4,TRBD1
CASSFAGGGDTEAFF,TGTGCCAGCAGTTTCGCGGGGGGGGGAGACACTGAAGCTTTCTTT,NA,TRBJ1-1,TRBV6-5,NA
CAWSVSLLYPYNEQFF,TGTGCCTGGAGTGTATCGTTACTATACCCCTACAATGAGCAGTTCTTC,NA,TRBJ2-1,TRBV30,NA
CASSVAGGSPLHF,TGTGCCAGCAGCGTAGCAGGGGGTTCACCCCTCCACTTT,few,TRBJ1-6,TRBV9,TRBD1
CATSRTSGSPWQFF,TGTGCCACCAGTCGGACTAGCGGGAGTCCCTGGCAGTTCTTC,NA,TRBJ2-1,TRBV24-1,TRBD2
CASSNGRGNTEAFF,TGTGCCAGTAGTAATGGTCGGGGAAACACTGAAGCTTTCTTT,NA,TRBJ1-1,TRBV19,NA
CASSMGTGSNTGELFF,TGTGCCAGTAGTATGGGGACAGGGAGCAACACCGGGGAGCTGTTTTTT,once,TRBJ2-2,TRBV19,TRBD1
CASSPYGGAGRDEQFF,TGTGCCAGCAGCCCCTATGGCGGCGCGGGCCGCGATGAGCAGTTCTTC,NA,TRBJ2-1,TRBV7-2,NA
CASRFGGRAFF,TGTGCCAGTCGGTTCGGAGGGAGGGCTTTCTTT,NA,TRBJ1-1,TRBV19,NA
CASSQVGLADYNEQFF,TGCGCCAGCAGCCAAGTAGGACTAGCGGACTACAATGAGCAGTTCTTC,once,TRBJ2-1,TRBV4-1,TRBD2
CASRGGYYEQYF,TGTGCCAGTCGCGGCGGATACTACGAGCAGTACTTC,NA,TRBJ2-7,TRBV19,NA
CASSQDLFRGTSGSYEQYF,TGTGCCAGCAGCCAAGATTTGTTTAGGGGGACTAGCGGGAGCTACGAGCAGTACTTC,NA,TRBJ2-7,TRBV3-1/TRBV3-2,TRBD2
CSAAPGDEQYF,TGCAGTGCCGCGCCGGGGGACGAGCAGTACTTC,NA,TRBJ2-7,TRBV20-1,NA
CASRESRVTEAFF,TGTGCCAGCAGGGAATCCCGAGTCACTGAAGCTTTCTTT,NA,TRBJ1-1,TRBV2,NA
CASSLSGMVNTEAFF,TGTGCCAGTAGTTTGTCAGGGATGGTGAACACTGAAGCTTTCTTT,NA,TRBJ1-1,TRBV19,NA
CASAAGGDTQYF,TGTGCCAGCGCAGCGGGAGGGGATACGCAGTATTTT,NA,TRBJ2-3,TRBV6-5,TRBD2
CAISVQMNTEAFF,TGTGCCATCAGTGTACAGATGAACACTGAAGCTTTCTTT,NA,TRBJ1-1,TRBV10-3,NA
CASRRAGDADTQYF,TGCGCCAGCAGACGGGCCGGGGATGCAGATACGCAGTATTTT,NA,TRBJ2-3,TRBV5-1,NA
CATRGQTYNEQFF,TGTGCCACCAGAGGACAGACTTACAATGAGCAGTTCTTC,NA,TRBJ2-1,TRBV24-1,NA
CASGYRSYEQYF,TGTGCCAGCGGTTACAGGAGCTACGAGCAGTACTTC,few,TRBJ2-7,TRBV6-2/TRBV6-3,NA
CASTTRGGKAGNQPQHF,TGTGCCAGCACCACGCGAGGGGGTAAGGCAGGCAATCAGCCCCAGCATTTT,NA,TRBJ1-5,TRBV28,NA
CATSRGQGGTSPLHF,TGTGCCACCAGCAGAGGCCAGGGGGGTACTTCACCCCTCCACTTT,NA,TRBJ1-6,TRBV15,TRBD1
CASARAGNTGELFF,TGTGCCAGCGCCCGGGCGGGTAACACCGGGGAGCTGTTTTTT,once,TRBJ2-2,TRBV27,NA
CASSSKLLGVEQYF,TGTGCCAGCAGTTCGAAGCTACTGGGCGTGGAGCAGTACTTC,NA,TRBJ2-7,TRBV2,NA
CAITSRVSEGEQYF,TGTGCCATCACGTCCAGGGTTTCGGAGGGCGAGCAGTACTTC,NA,TRBJ2-7,TRBV10-3,NA
CASSKRGRNSYNEQFF,TGTGCCAGCAGCAAGAGAGGGCGAAACTCCTACAATGAGCAGTTCTTC,NA,TRBJ2-1,TRBV21-1,NA
CASSLANGQGSEKLFF,TGCGCCAGCAGCTTGGCCAATGGACAGGGTTCGGAAAAACTGTTTTTT,NA,TRBJ1-4,TRBV5-1,TRBD1
CASSYMASYEQYF,TGCGCCAGCAGCTACATGGCTAGCTACGAGCAGTACTTC,NA,TRBJ2-7,TRBV5-1,NA
CASSLDSFNQPQHF,TGTGCCAGCAGTCTGGACAGTTTCAATCAGCCCCAGCATTTT,NA,TRBJ1-5,TRBV2,NA
CASSLRDEQYF,TGTGCCAGCAGTTTGAGGGACGAGCAGTACTTC,NA,TRBJ2-7,TRBV27,NA
CASRHPTSGVLGTQYF,TGTGCCAGCAGACACCCGACTAGCGGTGTTCTGGGTACGCAGTATTTT,NA,TRBJ2-3,TRBV3-1/TRBV3-2,TRBD2
CASSHGTSGTYEQYF,TGTGCCAGCAGCCACGGGACTAGCGGTACCTACGAGCAGTACTTC,NA,TRBJ2-7,TRBV3-1/TRBV3-2,TRBD2
CASSPRQGDYGYTF,TGTGCCAGCAGTCCCCGACAGGGGGACTATGGCTACACCTTC,NA,TRBJ1-2,TRBV2,TRBD1
CSVEEWRGNNEQFF,TGCAGCGTTGAAGAATGGCGGGGAAACAATGAGCAGTTCTTC,NA,TRBJ2-1,TRBV29-1,NA
CASSLVPRDRVTGELFF,TGCGCCAGCAGCTTGGTTCCCCGGGACAGGGTCACCGGGGAGCTGTTTTTT,NA,TRBJ2-2,TRBV5-1,TRBD1
CASRTNTDTQYF,TGTGCCAGCAGGACTAATACAGATACGCAGTATTTT,NA,TRBJ2-3,TRBV6-5,NA
CASRAGQGGPYEQYF,TGTGCCAGCAGGGCCGGACAGGGTGGCCCCTACGAGCAGTACTTC,NA,TRBJ2-7,TRBV6-5,TRBD1
CASRSWDIRNSPLHF,TGTGCCAGCAGGTCCTGGGACATTAGGAATTCACCCCTCCACTTT,NA,TRBJ1-6,TRBV6-5,NA
CASSLYSMNQPQHF,TGCGCCAGCAGCTTGTACTCCATGAATCAGCCCCAGCATTTT,NA,TRBJ1-5,TRBV5-1,NA
CASSEGRDLRGYTF,TGTGCCAGCAGTGAGGGCCGGGATTTGCGTGGCTACACCTTC,NA,TRBJ1-2,TRBV2,NA
CSVEAGGGAQHF,TGCAGCGTTGAAGCTGGGGGAGGGGCCCAGCATTTT,NA,TRBJ1-5,TRBV29-1,NA
CASSFLSPRGSTDTQYF,TGTGCCAGCAGCTTCCTCTCACCACGCGGGAGCACAGATACGCAGTATTTT,NA,TRBJ2-3,TRBV28,NA
CASSLPGLASGELFF,TGTGCCAGCAGCCTGCCGGGACTAGCGAGCGGGGAGCTGTTTTTT,NA,TRBJ2-2,TRBV4-2,TRBD2
CAVGQSSTDTQYF,TGTGCCGTTGGGCAAAGCTCCACAGATACGCAGTATTTT,NA,TRBJ2-3,TRBV11-2,NA
CASSQRSGQKDTGELFF,TGTGCCAGCAGCCAAAGGAGCGGACAGAAAGACACCGGGGAGCTGTTTTTT,NA,TRBJ2-2,TRBV4-2,NA
CASSWTPRTKNTEAFF,TGTGCCAGCAGTTGGACACCCCGAACTAAGAACACTGAAGCTTTCTTT,NA,TRBJ1-1,TRBV6-5,NA
CASSSIGGRETQYF,TGTGCCAGCAGCTCCATCGGGGGAAGAGAGACCCAGTACTTC,NA,TRBJ2-5,TRBV7-2,NA
CASSSTGQSNEQFF,TGTGCCAGCAGCTCCACAGGACAGAGCAATGAGCAGTTCTTC,NA,TRBJ2-1,TRBV11-2,NA
CASSDGQYEQYF,TGTGCCAGCAGTGACGGACAGTACGAGCAGTACTTC,NA,TRBJ2-7,TRBV5-4,NA
CASSLGGARAFF,TGTGCCAGCAGCTTGGGGGGAGCTCGGGCTTTCTTT,NA,TRBJ1-1,TRBV5-6,NA
CASLDSRRNYGYTF,TGTGCCAGCCTCGACAGCAGAAGGAACTATGGCTACACCTTC,NA,TRBJ1-2,TRBV3-1/TRBV3-2,NA
CASSPTYRANYGYTF,TGTGCCAGCAGCCCCACTTACCGGGCTAACTATGGCTACACCTTC,NA,TRBJ1-2,TRBV3-1/TRBV3-2,NA